This T cell receptor beta chain is drawn from a study of neoadjuvant anti-PD-1 for oral cavity cancer. Study context: Patients without progression received a fourth nivolumab dose around day 43, then surgical resection on days 50-56. Study-level results: PBMC Gini-index clonality exceeded responders' in non-responders post-nivolumab.

Patients were newly diagnosed with stage II-IVA oral cavity squamous cell carcinoma without prior systemic or radiation treatment. A remark on this clone: The target antigen is unknown.

Here immunoSEQ multiplex PCR was the method, and the copy in TCRdb shows in-frame clones only, minus some. The sample consists of 72,000 or so clones, around 88% of them appearing once. Unmatched junction bases numbered 8, after V lost 11 bases and J lost 2 bases. This CDR3 comprises 14 residues. Germline values: CDR1 LNHDA, CDR2 SQIVND (reference sequence). Sequenced here: PBMCs, sampled before nivolumab (anti-PD-1) treatment. The chain carries TRBV19 and TRBJ2-2; 7 nucleotides match TRBD1. This sequence was found in a person aged 40-85 years with oral cavity squamous cell carcinoma. For the CDR3, the DNA is TGTGCCTCAGGCCGGGACAGAAACACCGGGGAGCTGTTTTTT. Protein: CASGRDRNTGELFF.